This is a list of T cell receptor beta chains from one sample in a study of T cell responses to AZD1222 COVID-19 vaccine. The protocol was immunoSEQ multiplex PCR, while the TCRdb copy is restricted to in-frame clones and leaves out a portion. The repertoire holds about 150,000 clones, with 88% as singletons. Source: peripheral blood, taken on day 0 of AZD1222 vaccination. The receptors here all came from an adult in good health. The CDR3 runs from the conserved cysteine through the conserved F or W. The D gene is left open where the match is weak. Some rows have no size entry. The others give once, few or many, or a class for an expanded clone.

-	-	TRBJ1-3	TRBV7-8	CASSLEFSPGGNTIYF	TGTGCCAGCAGCTTAGAGTTCTCCCCGGGAGGAAACACCATATATTTT
-	-	TRBJ1-1	TRBV29-1	CSVAYGTEAFF	TGCAGCGTTGCATACGGCACTGAAGCTTTCTTT
-	-	TRBJ1-1	TRBV13	CASSPTGFPEAFF	TGTGCCAGCAGCCCCACAGGGTTTCCTGAAGCTTTCTTT
-	-	TRBJ1-1	TRBV29-1	CSVRALMNTEAFF	TGCAGCGTTAGGGCCCTAATGAACACTGAAGCTTTCTTT
TRBD1	-	TRBJ1-5	TRBV6-5	CASTRTGPNQPQHF	TGTGCCAGCACCCGGACAGGACCAAATCAGCCCCAGCATTTT
-	-	TRBJ1-5	TRBV7-2	CASSSSGYSNQPQHF	TGTGCCAGCAGCTCCAGTGGGTATAGCAATCAGCCCCAGCATTTT
-	-	TRBJ1-4	TRBV9	CASSPQVTNEKLFF	TGTGCCAGCAGCCCTCAGGTGACTAATGAAAAACTGTTTTTT
-	-	TRBJ1-5	TRBV5-1	CASSPELGSGQPQHF	TGCGCCAGCAGTCCCGAACTGGGTAGCGGGCAGCCCCAGCATTTT
-	-	TRBJ1-1	TRBV11-2	CASSPGLPEAFF	TGTGCCAGTTCCCCGGGGCTCCCTGAAGCTTTCTTT
TRBD2	-	TRBJ2-5	TRBV9	CASSEASGVPSQETQYF	TGTGCCAGCAGCGAAGCTAGCGGAGTACCATCTCAAGAGACCCAGTACTTC
-	-	TRBJ2-7	TRBV21-1	CASSKGMTGQGTYEQYF	TGTGCCAGCAGCAAAGGTATGACGGGGCAGGGGACCTACGAGCAGTACTTC
-	-	TRBJ2-3	TRBV28	CASSFPGPRTDTQYF	TGTGCCAGCAGTTTTCCCGGGCCTCGCACAGATACGCAGTATTTT
TRBD2	-	TRBJ2-3	TRBV19	CASSSGLAGPSTDTQYF	TGTGCCAGTAGTTCAGGACTAGCGGGGCCTAGCACAGATACGCAGTATTTT
-	-	TRBJ1-1	TRBV6-4	CASSLLPGVTEAFF	TGTGCCAGCAGCCTCCTTCCGGGGGTAACTGAAGCTTTCTTT
-	-	TRBJ2-7	TRBV21-1	CASSKARPDYSYEQYF	TGTGCCAGCAGCAAAGCACGGCCAGACTACTCCTACGAGCAGTACTTC
-	-	TRBJ1-3	TRBV6-2/TRBV6-3	CASSPRQGTGNTIYF	TGTGCCAGCAGCCCTCGCCAAGGGACTGGAAACACCATATATTTT
-	-	TRBJ2-3	TRBV5-5	CASSPGRINTDTQYF	TGTGCCAGCAGCCCGGGACGGATAAACACAGATACGCAGTATTTT
-	-	TRBJ2-3	TRBV6-5	CASRIHSTDTQYF	TGTGCCAGCAGAATACATAGCACAGATACGCAGTATTTT
TRBD1	-	TRBJ2-1	TRBV2	CASSRTGGTYDEQFF	TGTGCCAGCAGCAGGACAGGGGGCACTTACGATGAGCAGTTCTTC
TRBD1	-	TRBJ2-7	TRBV5-1	CASSPGQGVDEQHF	TGCGCCAGCAGCCCGGGACAGGGGGTAGACGAGCAGCACTTC
-	once	TRBJ1-1	TRBV5-1	CASSLGGGTEAFF	TGCGCCAGCAGCTTGGGGGGCGGCACTGAAGCTTTCTTT
-	-	TRBJ1-1	TRBV6-5	CASSWNAVTGSEAFF	TGTGCCAGCAGTTGGAACGCGGTTACGGGGAGTGAAGCTTTCTTT
-	few	TRBJ2-7	TRBV28	CASSLGSDYEQYF	TGTGCCAGCAGTTTAGGCAGTGACTACGAGCAGTACTTC
-	-	TRBJ2-3	TRBV5-1	CASRSGTHTDTQYF	TGCGCCAGCAGGTCCGGGACCCACACAGATACGCAGTATTTT
-	-	TRBJ2-5	TRBV6-5	CASRKTWGQETQYF	TGTGCCAGCAGAAAAACGTGGGGTCAAGAGACCCAGTACTTC
-	-	TRBJ2-7	TRBV11-2	CASSLESLGLYEQYF	TGTGCCAGCAGCTTAGAGTCACTGGGCCTCTACGAGCAGTACTTC
-	-	TRBJ1-4	TRBV5-1	CASSLAPSGLGEKLFF	TGCGCCAGCAGCTTGGCCCCCTCGGGCCTGGGTGAAAAACTGTTTTTT
-	-	TRBJ2-3	TRBV6-2/TRBV6-3	CASSYVDTQYF	TGTGCCAGCAGTTACGTAGATACGCAGTATTTT
-	-	TRBJ1-2	TRBV5-6	CASSPRRGNGYTF	TGTGCCAGCAGCCCGCGACGGGGTAATGGCTACACCTTC
-	-	TRBJ1-1	TRBV5-6	CASSREAGDGSFF	TGTGCCAGCAGCCGGGAGGCCGGTGACGGGTCTTTCTTT
-	-	TRBJ1-6	TRBV20-1	CSASRDTNSPLHF	TGCAGTGCTAGTCGGGACACGAATTCACCCCTCCACTTT
-	-	TRBJ2-7	TRBV7-2	CASSLAAVSTYEQYF	TGTGCCAGCAGCTTAGCCGCAGTTTCCACCTACGAGCAGTACTTC
-	-	TRBJ2-2	TRBV7-9	CASSPDAGNTGELFF	TGTGCCAGCAGCCCAGACGCGGGGAACACCGGGGAGCTGTTTTTT
-	-	TRBJ2-3	TRBV7-6	CASSLVAGAGTDTQYF	TGTGCCAGCAGCTTAGTTGCCGGGGCAGGCACAGATACGCAGTATTTT
-	-	TRBJ1-5	TRBV5-1	CASSLAGLPNQPQHF	TGCGCCAGCAGCTTGGCCGGTCTGCCCAATCAGCCCCAGCATTTT
TRBD1	-	TRBJ1-1	TRBV19	CASSVQGARTEAFF	TGTGCCAGTAGTGTACAGGGGGCTCGAACTGAAGCTTTCTTT
-	-	TRBJ1-1	TRBV25-1	CASRRTSGTEAFF	TGTGCCAGCAGACGGACTTCTGGGACTGAAGCTTTCTTT
-	once	TRBJ1-1	TRBV15	CATSRVLNTEAFF	TGTGCCACCAGCAGAGTCCTGAACACTGAAGCTTTCTTT
-	-	TRBJ2-1	TRBV29-1	CSVERGGEQFF	TGCAGCGTTGAACGGGGAGGTGAGCAGTTCTTC
-	-	TRBJ2-7	TRBV4-1	CASSLVSTGSSYEQYF	TGCGCCAGCAGCCTAGTCAGTACAGGGAGCTCCTACGAGCAGTACTTC
-	-	TRBJ1-4	TRBV5-1	CASSAAGTTNEKLFF	TGCGCCAGCAGCGCCGCAGGGACAACTAATGAAAAACTGTTTTTT
-	-	TRBJ1-4	TRBV18	CASSTRRGEKLFF	TGTGCCAGCTCAACACGAAGGGGCGAAAAACTGTTTTTT
TRBD1	-	TRBJ1-1	TRBV7-2	CASSLRYPGQGNTEAFF	TGTGCCAGCAGCTTAAGGTATCCGGGACAGGGGAACACTGAAGCTTTCTTT
-	once	TRBJ1-1	TRBV7-2	CASSSVRGLGNTEAFF	TGTGCCAGCAGCTCCGTCCGGGGGCTGGGGAACACTGAAGCTTTCTTT
TRBD1	-	TRBJ1-5	TRBV6-1	CASSETGGAGQPQHF	TGTGCCAGCAGTGAAACAGGGGGCGCGGGTCAGCCCCAGCATTTT
TRBD2	-	TRBJ2-2	TRBV7-9	CASSFSSGVGSTGELFF	TGTGCCAGCAGCTTCTCTAGCGGGGTAGGGAGTACCGGGGAGCTGTTTTTT
-	few	TRBJ1-1	TRBV6-2/TRBV6-3	CASSYSGGGVRTEAFF	TGTGCCAGCAGTTACTCAGGCGGGGGTGTAAGAACTGAAGCTTTCTTT
-	-	TRBJ1-6	TRBV28	CASSLGNSYNSPLHF	TGTGCCAGCAGTTTGGGCAACTCCTATAATTCACCCCTCCACTTT
-	-	TRBJ2-7	TRBV10-3	CAISGFPSKSYEQYF	TGTGCCATCAGTGGTTTCCCGTCGAAAAGCTACGAGCAGTACTTC
-	-	TRBJ1-6	TRBV6-1	CASSETPPGNSPLHF	TGTGCCAGCAGTGAAACTCCCCCAGGGAACTCACCCCTCCACTTT
TRBD1	-	TRBJ2-1	TRBV6-5	CASRYGTGIDEQFF	TGTGCCAGCAGATACGGGACAGGGATTGATGAGCAGTTCTTC
TRBD1	few	TRBJ1-2	TRBV27	CASSSGTGNGYTF	TGTGCCAGCAGTTCCGGGACAGGGAATGGCTACACCTTC